Listed here are 30 T cell receptor beta chains from one sample, sequenced in a study of cytotoxic CD8 clonotypes in ibrutinib-treated CLL. TCRdb's copy holds only in-frame clones and misses some; the assay was immunoSEQ multiplex PCR. Among approximately 140,000 clones listed, 77% were seen once. The sequenced sample was PBMCs, obtained after 12 months of ibrutinib treatment. Receptors originate from a human donor with chronic lymphocytic leukemia.

The chain employs TRBV7-3 and TRBJ2-2; 8 bases are shared with TRBD2. The V gene end was trimmed by 5 bases and the J gene end by 2 bases; junction bases not matched to a gene: 7. The CDR3 is made up of 16 amino acids. CDR1 is SGHTA and CDR2 is FQGTGA in the germline V gene. CDR3 sequence (DNA): TGTGCCAGCAGCCCTATAGCGGGACTTAACACCGGGGAGCTGTTTTTT. This gives the protein CASSPIAGLNTGELFF. Together with reference TRBV7-3 and TRBJ2-2, the CDR3 gives the full variable domain: GAGVSQTPSNKVTEKGKYVELRCDPISGHTALYWYRQSLGQGPEFLIYFQGTGAADDSGLPNDRFFAVRPEGSVSTLKIQRTERGDSAVYLCASSPIAGLNTGELFFGEGSRLTVL.

The chain employs TRBV5-6 and TRBJ2-7, with D uncertain. Looked up from germline, CDR1 is SGHDT and CDR2 is YYEEEE. CDR3 length equals 13 residues. With 5 bases removed from V and 3 bases from J, the gap between germline ends came to 12 bases. The CDR3 reads CASSYSGYYEQYF. CDR3 nucleotide sequence: TGTGCCAGCAGTTACTCCGGGTACTACGAGCAGTACTTC. Together with reference TRBV5-6 and TRBJ2-7, the CDR3 gives the full variable domain: DAGVTQSPTHLIKTRGQQVTLRCSPKSGHDTVSWYQQALGQGPQFIFQYYEEEERQRGNFPDRFSGHQFPNYSSELNVNALLLGDSALYLCASSYSGYYEQYFGPGTRLTVT.

V usage is TRBV7-9 and J usage is TRBJ2-1; 11 nucleotides align to TRBD2. Germline CDR1 and CDR2: SEHNR and FQNEAQ (reference sequence). This CDR3 has 17 amino acids. J gave up 4 bases and V 6 bases, and 11 bases lay outside the gene matches. The CDR3 DNA follows: TGTGCCAGCAGTTCCCATTCGACTAGCGGGGAGTACAATGAGCAGTTCTTC. It yields the protein CASSSHSTSGEYNEQFF. Full variable domain (rest looked up from reference TRBV7-9 and TRBJ2-1): DTGVSQNPRHKITKRGQNVTFRCDPISEHNRLYWYRQTLGQGPEFLTYFQNEAQLEKSRLLSDRFSAERPKGSFSTLEIQRTEQGDSAMYLCASSSHSTSGEYNEQFFGPGTRLTVL.

The rearrangement joins TRBV15 to TRBJ2-7; TRBD1 matches at 12 bases. V shed 4 bases and J 5 bases; nucleotides not matched to a gene: 6. This CDR3 is 15 amino acids long. From germline, CDR1 is LNHNV and CDR2 YYDKDF (reference sequence). CDR3 region: CATSIPGTGGHEQYF. CDR3 DNA sequence: TGTGCCACCAGCATCCCCGGGACAGGGGGCCACGAGCAGTACTTC.

This sequence joins TRBV7-2 and TRBJ1-2; D remains unclear. Trimming left V 5 bases short and J 8 bases short, with 18 bases between. Germline V gene sequence: CDR1 SGHTA, CDR2 FQGNSA. CDR3 length: 14 residues. DNA for the CDR3: TGTGCCAGCAGCCCCGGACGCGAATTCTGGGGCTACACCTTC. Protein sequence: CASSPGREFWGYTF.

The genes are TRBV6-1 and TRBJ1-2, with a weak D call TRBD1 (6 bases). CDR1 is MNHNS, CDR2 SASEGT, per germline. The CDR3 extends over 13 amino acids. V was trimmed by 8 bases and J by 0 bases, leaving 10 bases between them. The CDR3 spells CASEGQSNYGYTF. The CDR3, as DNA: TGTGCCAGCGAAGGACAGTCTAACTATGGCTACACCTTC.

The chain is built from TRBV28 and TRBJ2-1; perhaps TRBD2 as D (5 bases). Germline V lookup: CDR1 MDHEN, CDR2 SYDVKM. The ends were cut back, 3 bases at V and 1 base at J, with 10 bases in the middle. This CDR3 is built from 15 residues. CDR3 protein: CASSFLGASYNEQFF. The CDR3 region has the DNA TGTGCCAGCAGTTTTTTGGGAGCGTCCTACAATGAGCAGTTCTTC.

CDR3 coding DNA: TGTGCTAGTGGTTTGACCCGGACAGGGGTTTTGGCCACTGAAGCTTTCTTT. It codes for CASGLTRTGVLATEAFF. V and J are TRBV12-5 and TRBJ1-1; TRBD1 aligns across 9 bases. This CDR3 is built from 17 residues. The V and J ends lost 2 bases and 4 bases, in that order; junction bases with no gene match: 11. The V gene's germline CDR1 is LGHNT and CDR2 FRNRAP.

V is TRBV5-4 and J is TRBJ1-4; D is possibly TRBD1 (6 bases). Trimming left V 3 bases short and J 8 bases short, with 14 bases between. This CDR3 is built from 14 residues. CDR1 is SGHNT, CDR2 YYREEE, per germline (reference sequence). CDR3 nucleotide sequence: TGTGCCAGCAGCTCACAGGGAACGGGGGAAAAACTGTTTTTT. Encoded protein: CASSSQGTGEKLFF.

This clone was counted a single time. The rearrangement links TRBV6-5 to TRBJ1-5; D not resolved. The V and J ends lost 2 bases and 1 base respectively, with 3 bases between them. The germline gives CDR1 MNHEY, CDR2 SVGAGI. The CDR3 is 13 amino acids. The chain's CDR3 is CASSYGSNQPQHF. The CDR3 DNA reads TGTGCCAGCAGTTACGGGAGCAATCAGCCCCAGCATTTT.

This clone was seen only a few times. This chain connects TRBV28 to TRBJ1-2; 7 bases line up with TRBD1. This CDR3 contains 13 residues. Germline loops: CDR1 MDHEN, CDR2 SYDVKM. Trimming took 6 bases from V and 4 from J; bases not matched to a gene: 5. In DNA form, the CDR3 reads TGTGCCAGCAGAAACACAGGGGTCTATGGCTACACCTTC. Encoded protein: CASRNTGVYGYTF.

The J gene is TRBJ1-5, the V gene TRBV15, with unresolved D. V lost 3 bases to trimming and J lost 3 bases, with 9 bases between them. This CDR3 spans 14 amino acids. CDR1 is LNHNV and CDR2 is YYDKDF in the germline V gene (reference sequence). The CDR3 sequence is CATSRALDNQPQHF. CDR3 nucleotides: TGTGCCACCAGCAGGGCCCTGGACAATCAGCCCCAGCATTTT.

The V call is TRBV27, the J call TRBJ1-5; no clear D. V lost 1 base, J lost 1 base, and 8 bases lay in between. The CDR3 extends over 15 amino acids. Germline V gene data show CDR1 as MNHEY and CDR2 as SMNVEV (reference sequence). CDR3 sequence: CASSLLGISNQPQHF. CDR3 DNA: TGTGCCAGCAGTTTATTGGGGATAAGCAATCAGCCCCAGCATTTT.

V is TRBV6-5 and J is TRBJ2-7, with 7 bases fitting TRBD2. Looked up from germline, CDR1 is MNHEY and CDR2 is SVGAGI. The CDR3 spans 14 residues. J was trimmed by 3 bases and V by 0 bases; bases with no gene match: 2. CDR3 nucleotide sequence: TGTGCCAGCAGTTACTCGGGAGGGTACTACGAGCAGTACTTC. It yields the protein CASSYSGGYYEQYF.

The V and J genes are TRBV28 and TRBJ2-3; 10 nucleotides match TRBD2. The CDR3 contains 16 residues. Germline V gene lookup returns CDR1 MDHEN and CDR2 SYDVKM. J gave up 2 bases and V 6 bases, and 8 bases lay outside the gene matches. The CDR3 nucleotides are TGTGCCAGCAGCCCCGGGACTAGCGATTACACAGATACGCAGTATTTT. It encodes CASSPGTSDYTDTQYF.

The chain combines TRBV5-1 with TRBJ2-5; D is uncertain. With 2 bases removed from V and 1 base from J, the gap between germline ends came to 9 bases. The CDR3 consists of 14 residues. From germline, CDR1 is SGHRS and CDR2 YFSETQ. The CDR3 bases are TGCGCCAGCAGCTTAACCGGCCTCCAAGAGACCCAGTACTTC. Its protein product is CASSLTGLQETQYF.

The chain is built from TRBV7-2 and TRBJ1-4, with TRBD1 matching over 7 bases. The ends lost 6 bases at V and 8 bases at J; junction bases unmatched: 9. The germline gives CDR1 SGHTA, CDR2 FQGNSA. CDR3 size: 14 residues. CDR3 sequence: CASRKRQGNEKLFF. The CDR3 DNA is TGTGCCAGCAGGAAAAGACAGGGTAACGAAAAACTGTTTTTT.

The chain combines TRBV6-5 with TRBJ2-7; D not resolved. The CDR3 runs 11 residues. Germline V lookup: CDR1 MNHEY, CDR2 SVGAGI. The V gene lost 0 bases and the J gene lost 7 bases, with 4 bases spanning the gap. For the CDR3, the DNA is TGTGCCAGCAGTTACTCGACAGAGCAGTACTTC. Amino acids: CASSYSTEQYF.

This clone was observed once. The chain links TRBV9 to TRBJ1-1; D is possibly TRBD1 (6 bases). Germline CDR1 and CDR2: SGDLS and YYNGEE. The V and J ends lost 4 bases and 0 bases respectively, with 22 bases between them. The CDR3 spans 18 residues. In nucleotides, the CDR3 is TGTGCCAGCAGCCCCCACCCAATAAGACAGGATATGAACACTGAAGCTTTCTTT. Translating gives CASSPHPIRQDMNTEAFF.

The chain is built from TRBV6-4 and TRBJ1-2; D remains unclear. Germline V gene sequence: CDR1 MRHNA, CDR2 SNTAGT. Deletions cut 0 bases from V and 2 bases from J, with 7 bases between. The CDR3 runs to 14 residues. The CDR3 reads CASSDSGGNYGYTF. In DNA, the CDR3 is TGTGCCAGCAGTGACTCCGGAGGGAACTATGGCTACACCTTC.

The V call is TRBV7-9, the J call TRBJ1-2; maybe TRBD1 (6 bases). The germline CDR1 and CDR2 sequences are SEHNR and FQNEAQ (reference sequence). V gave up 4 bases and J gave up 6 bases, with 21 bases separating them. The CDR3 spans 16 residues. CDR3 DNA sequence: TGTGCCAGCAGCTCCCTGACAGGCCTTACTGTCGATGGCTACACCTTC. Amino acid sequence: CASSSLTGLTVDGYTF.

This chain joins TRBV30 and TRBJ2-5; D is unresolved. The CDR3 totals 14 residues. From germline, CDR1 is GTSNPN and CDR2 SVGIG (reference sequence). V was trimmed by 0 bases and J by 1 base, leaving 9 bases between them. The CDR3 DNA is TGTGCCTGGAGTGTAGGCACCATCCAAGAGACCCAGTACTTC. It codes for CAWSVGTIQETQYF.

The V gene is TRBV19, the J gene TRBJ2-5; TRBD2 agrees at 10 bases. The CDR3 is 16 residues long. In germline, CDR1 is LNHDA, CDR2 SQIVND (reference sequence). The V and J ends lost 4 bases and 1 base, in that order; junction bases with no gene match: 6. Here the CDR3 reads CASSTLLAGGQETQYF. The CDR3 DNA sequence: TGTGCCAGTAGTACCCTCTTAGCGGGAGGCCAAGAGACCCAGTACTTC.

The chain has TRBV30 and TRBJ1-2, with D uncertain. In germline, CDR1 is GTSNPN, CDR2 SVGIG (reference sequence). Trimming cost V 5 bases and J 1 base, with 11 bases left between them. This CDR3 has 13 residues. For the CDR3, the DNA is TGTGCCTGGGGACCGATTATTAACTATGGCTACACCTTC. Protein: CAWGPIINYGYTF.

The chain uses TRBV28 and TRBJ2-5, with 7 nucleotides matching TRBD2. This CDR3 is 13 amino acids long. With 3 bases clipped from V and 3 bases from J, the junction kept 1 base outside the gene matches. Per the germline V gene, CDR1 is MDHEN and CDR2 is SYDVKM. The CDR3 region is CASSFLAEETQYF. Written as DNA, the CDR3 is TGTGCCAGCAGTTTCCTAGCGGAAGAGACCCAGTACTTC.

The chain is built from TRBV4-2 and TRBJ2-3; 10 nucleotides align to TRBD2. The CDR3 has 16 residues. J lost 4 bases, V lost 0 bases, and 4 bases had no gene match. The V gene's germline CDR1 is LGHNA and CDR2 YNFKEQ. DNA of the CDR3: TGTGCCAGCAGCCAAGACGCTAGCGGGAGCCCAGATACGCAGTATTTT. It codes for CASSQDASGSPDTQYF.

This clone was seen more than once but under ten times. The chain recombines TRBV2 with TRBJ1-5, with TRBD1 matching 9 bases. Germline V gene lookup returns CDR1 SNHLY and CDR2 FYNNEI. The CDR3 has 14 amino acids. The V segment lost 5 bases and the J segment 6 bases; nucleotides outside the gene matches: 5. The CDR3 DNA sequence: TGTGCCAGCAGTCTACAGGGGGCGGTTCAGCCCCAGCATTTT. It specifies CASSLQGAVQPQHF.

The gene calls are TRBV15 and TRBJ1-5, with no clear D. Germline V gene data show CDR1 as LNHNV and CDR2 as YYDKDF (reference sequence). The CDR3 has 17 amino acids. The ends were cut back, 1 base at V and 4 bases at J, with 17 bases in the middle. The CDR3 DNA reads TGTGCCACCAGCAGAGGTATTCAGGATTTCCCAAATCAGCCCCAGCATTTT. This encodes CATSRGIQDFPNQPQHF.

This chain joins TRBV9 and TRBJ2-3; maybe TRBD1 (5 bases). The germline V gene has CDR1 SGDLS and CDR2 YYNGEE. CDR3 length: 16 residues. The ends were cut back, 3 bases at V and 2 bases at J, with 16 bases in the middle. The DNA for the CDR3 is TGTGCCAGCAGCGCCGCTACAGGATGGGACACAGATACGCAGTATTTT. It translates to CASSAATGWDTDTQYF.

This clone was seen only a few times. The rearrangement uses TRBV27 and TRBJ2-7; a possible D gene is TRBD2 (6 bases). This CDR3 is built from 13 residues. The V end was cut by 8 bases, the J end by 1 base, with 12 bases between. The germline V gene has CDR1 MNHEY and CDR2 SMNVEV (reference sequence). The CDR3 region has the DNA TGTGCCAGCTCGATGACTAGTTCCTACGAGCAGTACTTC. Translating gives CASSMTSSYEQYF.